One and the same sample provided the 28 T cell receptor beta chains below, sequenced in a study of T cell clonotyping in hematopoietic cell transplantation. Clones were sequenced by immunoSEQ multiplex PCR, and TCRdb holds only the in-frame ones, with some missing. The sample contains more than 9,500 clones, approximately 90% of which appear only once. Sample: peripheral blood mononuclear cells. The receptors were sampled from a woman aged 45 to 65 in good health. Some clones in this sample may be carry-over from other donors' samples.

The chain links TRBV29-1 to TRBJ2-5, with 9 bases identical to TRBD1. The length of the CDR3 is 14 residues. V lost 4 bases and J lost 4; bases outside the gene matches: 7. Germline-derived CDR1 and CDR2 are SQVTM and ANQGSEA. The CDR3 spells CSVAGDRVRETQYF. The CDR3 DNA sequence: TGCAGCGTTGCGGGGGACAGGGTGAGAGAGACCCAGTACTTC.

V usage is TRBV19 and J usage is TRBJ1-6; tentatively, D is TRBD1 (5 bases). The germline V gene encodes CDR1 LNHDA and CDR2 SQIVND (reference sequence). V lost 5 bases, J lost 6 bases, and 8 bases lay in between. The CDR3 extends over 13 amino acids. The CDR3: CASSWGVNSPLHF. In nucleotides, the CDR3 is TGTGCCAGTAGTTGGGGGGTTAATTCACCCCTCCACTTT. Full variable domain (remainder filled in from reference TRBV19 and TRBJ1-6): DGGITQSPKYLFRKEGQNVTLSCEQNLNHDAMYWYRQDPGQGLRLIYYSQIVNDFQKGDIAEGYSVSREKKESFPLTVTSAQKNPTAFYLCASSWGVNSPLHFGNGTRLTVT.

This CDR3 is CASIQGRPTEAFF. The CDR3 DNA reads TGTGCCAGTATTCAGGGCAGGCCCACTGAAGCTTTCTTT. The gene calls are TRBV2 and TRBJ1-1, with D tentatively TRBD1 (5 bases). The V end was cut by 9 bases, the J end by 4 bases, with 15 bases between. The CDR3 consists of 13 residues. Germline V CDR1 and CDR2: SNHLY, FYNNEI. Complete variable domain (other parts from reference TRBV2 and TRBJ1-1): EPEVTQTPSHQVTQMGQEVILRCVPISNHLYFYWYRQILGQKVEFLVSFYNNEISEKSEIFDDQFSVERPDGSNFTLKIRSTKLEDSAMYFCASIQGRPTEAFFGQGTRLTVV.

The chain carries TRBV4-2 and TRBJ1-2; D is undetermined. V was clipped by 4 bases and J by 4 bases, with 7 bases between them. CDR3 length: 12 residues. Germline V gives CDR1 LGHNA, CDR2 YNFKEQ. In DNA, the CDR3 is TGTGCCAGCAGCCTACAGACCTATGGCTACACCTTC. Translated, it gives CASSLQTYGYTF.

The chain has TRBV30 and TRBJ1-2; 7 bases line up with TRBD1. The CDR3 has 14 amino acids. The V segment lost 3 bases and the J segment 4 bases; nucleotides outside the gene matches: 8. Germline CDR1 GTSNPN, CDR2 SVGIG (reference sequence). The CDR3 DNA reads TGTGCCTGGAGGATAGGGGGCGCGGGCTATGGCTACACCTTC. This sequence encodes CAWRIGGAGYGYTF.

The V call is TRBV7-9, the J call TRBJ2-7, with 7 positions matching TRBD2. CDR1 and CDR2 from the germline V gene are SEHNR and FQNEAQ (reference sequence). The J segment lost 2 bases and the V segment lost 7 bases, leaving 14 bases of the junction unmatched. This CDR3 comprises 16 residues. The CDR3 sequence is CASTTLLGEGPYEQYF. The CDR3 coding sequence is TGTGCCAGCACAACACTCCTCGGGGAGGGTCCCTACGAGCAGTACTTC.

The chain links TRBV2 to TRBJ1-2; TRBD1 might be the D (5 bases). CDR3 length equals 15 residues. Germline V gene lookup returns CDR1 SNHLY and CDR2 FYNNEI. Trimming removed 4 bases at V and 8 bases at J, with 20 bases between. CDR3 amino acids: CASSVDSGPLWGYTF. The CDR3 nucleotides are TGTGCCAGCAGTGTCGACAGCGGTCCCCTTTGGGGCTACACCTTC.

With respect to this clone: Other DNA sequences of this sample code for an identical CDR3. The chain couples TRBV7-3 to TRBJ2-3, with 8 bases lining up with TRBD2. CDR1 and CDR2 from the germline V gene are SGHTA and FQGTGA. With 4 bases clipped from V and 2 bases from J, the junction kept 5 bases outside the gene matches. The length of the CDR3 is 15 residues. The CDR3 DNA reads TGTGCCAGCAGCTCATCGGGAGGGCCCACAGATACGCAGTATTTT. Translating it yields CASSSSGGPTDTQYF. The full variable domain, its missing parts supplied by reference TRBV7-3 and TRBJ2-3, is GAGVSQTPSNKVTEKGKYVELRCDPISGHTALYWYRQSLGQGPEFLIYFQGTGAADDSGLPNDRFFAVRPEGSVSTLKIQRTERGDSAVYLCASSSSGGPTDTQYFGPGTRLTVL.

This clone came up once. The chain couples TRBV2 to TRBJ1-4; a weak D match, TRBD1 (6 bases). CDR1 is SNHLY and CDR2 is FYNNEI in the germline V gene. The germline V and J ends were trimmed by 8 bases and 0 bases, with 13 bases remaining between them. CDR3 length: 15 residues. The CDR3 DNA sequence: TGTGCCAGCCGAGGGACACGTGCAACTAATGAAAAACTGTTTTTT. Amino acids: CASRGTRATNEKLFF. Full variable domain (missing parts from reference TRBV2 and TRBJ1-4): EPEVTQTPSHQVTQMGQEVILRCVPISNHLYFYWYRQILGQKVEFLVSFYNNEISEKSEIFDDQFSVERPDGSNFTLKIRSTKLEDSAMYFCASRGTRATNEKLFFGSGTQLSVL.

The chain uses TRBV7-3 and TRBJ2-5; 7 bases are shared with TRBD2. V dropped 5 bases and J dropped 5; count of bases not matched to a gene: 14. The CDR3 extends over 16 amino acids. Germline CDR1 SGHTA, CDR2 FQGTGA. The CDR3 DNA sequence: TGTGCCAGCAGCCCCCATGCTAGGGCGGGGGAGGAGACCCAGTACTTC. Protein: CASSPHARAGEETQYF.

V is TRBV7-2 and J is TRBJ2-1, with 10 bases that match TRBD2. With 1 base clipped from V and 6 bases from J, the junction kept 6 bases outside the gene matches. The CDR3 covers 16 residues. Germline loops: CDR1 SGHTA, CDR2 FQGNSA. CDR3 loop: CASSLGPSGGINEQFF. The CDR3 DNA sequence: TGTGCCAGCAGCTTAGGTCCTAGCGGGGGTATCAATGAGCAGTTCTTC. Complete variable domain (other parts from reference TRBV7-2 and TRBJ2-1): GAGVSQSPSNKVTEKGKDVELRCDPISGHTALYWYRQSLGQGLEFLIYFQGNSAPDKSGLPSDRFSAERTGGSVSTLTIQRTQQEDSAVYLCASSLGPSGGINEQFFGPGTRLTVL.

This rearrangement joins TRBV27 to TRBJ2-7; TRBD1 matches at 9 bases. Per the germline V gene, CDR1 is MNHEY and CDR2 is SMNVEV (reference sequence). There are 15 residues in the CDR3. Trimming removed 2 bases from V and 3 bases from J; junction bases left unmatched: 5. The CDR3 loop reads CASSLSGTGYYEQYF. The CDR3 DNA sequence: TGTGCCAGCAGTTTAAGCGGGACAGGGTACTACGAGCAGTACTTC.

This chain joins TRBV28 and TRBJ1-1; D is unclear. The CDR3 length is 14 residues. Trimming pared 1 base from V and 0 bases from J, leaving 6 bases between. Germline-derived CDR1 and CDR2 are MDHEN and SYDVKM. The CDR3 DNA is TGTGCCAGCAGTTTATCACCTGTGAACACTGAAGCTTTCTTT. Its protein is CASSLSPVNTEAFF.

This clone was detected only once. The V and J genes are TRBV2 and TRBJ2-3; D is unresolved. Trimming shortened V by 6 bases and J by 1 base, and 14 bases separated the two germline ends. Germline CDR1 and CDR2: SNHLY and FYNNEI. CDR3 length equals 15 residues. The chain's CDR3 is CASRNNRAGTDTQYF. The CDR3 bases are TGTGCCAGCAGGAACAACAGAGCAGGCACAGATACGCAGTATTTT. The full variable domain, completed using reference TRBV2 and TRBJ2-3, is EPEVTQTPSHQVTQMGQEVILRCVPISNHLYFYWYRQILGQKVEFLVSFYNNEISEKSEIFDDQFSVERPDGSNFTLKIRSTKLEDSAMYFCASRNNRAGTDTQYFGPGTRLTVL.

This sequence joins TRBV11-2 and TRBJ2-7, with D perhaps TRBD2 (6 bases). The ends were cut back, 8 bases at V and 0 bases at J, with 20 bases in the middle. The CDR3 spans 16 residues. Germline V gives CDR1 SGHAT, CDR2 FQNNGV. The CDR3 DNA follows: TGTGCCAGCGGGGGGACCCTACCCATTACCTCCTACGAGCAGTACTTC. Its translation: CASGGTLPITSYEQYF.

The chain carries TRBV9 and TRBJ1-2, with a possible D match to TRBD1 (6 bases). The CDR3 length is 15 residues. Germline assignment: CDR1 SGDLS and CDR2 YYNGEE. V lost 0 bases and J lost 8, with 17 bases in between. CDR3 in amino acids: CASSVETGTGRGYTF. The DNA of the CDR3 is TGTGCCAGCAGCGTAGAAACAGGGACCGGTCGGGGCTACACCTTC.

In nucleotides, the CDR3 is TGCAGCGTACGGACAGGGTTGGTTTTCGACGAGCAGTACTTC. Protein: CSVRTGLVFDEQYF. This chain uses TRBV29-1 with TRBJ2-7, with 8 bases lining up with TRBD1. The CDR3 loop spans 14 amino acids. Germline V gene data show CDR1 as SQVTM and CDR2 as ANQGSEA. Germline trimming cut 6 bases from V and 5 bases from J; bases unmatched to any gene: 12.

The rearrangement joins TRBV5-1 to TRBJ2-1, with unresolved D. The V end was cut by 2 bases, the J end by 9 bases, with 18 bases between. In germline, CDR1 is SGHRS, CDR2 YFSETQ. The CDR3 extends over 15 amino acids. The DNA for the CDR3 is TGCGCCAGCAGCTTCGGCGGCAGCATCTCTTCTGAGCAGTTCTTC. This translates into CASSFGGSISSEQFF.

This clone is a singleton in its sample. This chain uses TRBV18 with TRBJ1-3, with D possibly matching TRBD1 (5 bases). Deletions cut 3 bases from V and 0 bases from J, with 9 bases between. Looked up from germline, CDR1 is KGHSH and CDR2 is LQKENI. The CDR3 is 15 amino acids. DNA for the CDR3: TGTGCCAGCTCACCCGGACACATCTCTGGAAACACCATATATTTT. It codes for CASSPGHISGNTIYF.

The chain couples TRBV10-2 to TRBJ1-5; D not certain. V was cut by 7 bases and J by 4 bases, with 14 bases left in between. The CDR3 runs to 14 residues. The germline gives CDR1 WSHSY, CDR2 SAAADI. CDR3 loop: CASTDGRGNQPQHF. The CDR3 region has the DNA TGCGCCAGCACTGACGGACGTGGAAATCAGCCCCAGCATTTT.

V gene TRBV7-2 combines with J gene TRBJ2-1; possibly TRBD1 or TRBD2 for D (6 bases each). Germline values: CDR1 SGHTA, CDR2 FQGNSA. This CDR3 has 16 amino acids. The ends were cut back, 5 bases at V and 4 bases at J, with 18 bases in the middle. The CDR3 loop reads CASSQTGSGAYNEQFF. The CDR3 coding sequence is TGTGCCAGCAGCCAAACAGGGTCGGGGGCATACAATGAGCAGTTCTTC.

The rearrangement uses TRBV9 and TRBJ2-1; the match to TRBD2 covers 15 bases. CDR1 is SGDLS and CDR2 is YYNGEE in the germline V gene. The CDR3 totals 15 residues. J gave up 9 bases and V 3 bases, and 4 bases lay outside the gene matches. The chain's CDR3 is CASSAGLAGGFEQFF. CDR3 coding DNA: TGTGCCAGCAGCGCCGGACTAGCGGGGGGGTTTGAGCAGTTCTTC. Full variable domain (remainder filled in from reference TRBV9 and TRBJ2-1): DSGVTQTPKHLITATGQRVTLRCSPRSGDLSVYWYQQSLDQGLQFLIQYYNGEERAKGNILERFSAQQFPDLHSELNLSSLELGDSALYFCASSAGLAGGFEQFFGPGTRLTVL.

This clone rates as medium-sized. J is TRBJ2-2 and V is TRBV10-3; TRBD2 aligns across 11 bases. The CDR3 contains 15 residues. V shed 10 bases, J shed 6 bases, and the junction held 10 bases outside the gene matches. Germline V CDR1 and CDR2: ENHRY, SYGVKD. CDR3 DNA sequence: TGTGCCACGCAAAGTAGCGGGGGGGCCTCCGGGGAGCTGTTTTTT. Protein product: CATQSSGGASGELFF.

CDR3 in amino acids: CASSYQTSPYNEQFF. The CDR3 nucleotides read TGTGCCAGCAGCTACCAGACCTCACCTTACAATGAGCAGTTCTTC. The rearrangement joins TRBV7-8 to TRBJ2-1; D remains ambiguous. This CDR3 has 15 amino acids. Germline CDR1 reads SGHVS; CDR2 reads FQNEAQ. The germline V and J ends were trimmed by 4 bases and 4 bases, with 14 bases remaining between them.

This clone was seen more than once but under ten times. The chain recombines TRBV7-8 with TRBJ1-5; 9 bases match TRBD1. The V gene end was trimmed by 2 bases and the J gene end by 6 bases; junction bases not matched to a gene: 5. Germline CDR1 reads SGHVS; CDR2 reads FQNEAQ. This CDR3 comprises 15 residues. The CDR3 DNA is TGTGCCAGCAGCTTAACAGGGGGCGCGCTTCAGCCCCAGCATTTT. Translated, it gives CASSLTGGALQPQHF.

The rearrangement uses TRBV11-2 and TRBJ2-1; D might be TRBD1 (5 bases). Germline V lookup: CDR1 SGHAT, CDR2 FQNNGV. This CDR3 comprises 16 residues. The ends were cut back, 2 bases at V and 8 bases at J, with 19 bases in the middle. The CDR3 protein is CASSLSSAGFVYEQFF. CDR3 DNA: TGTGCCAGCAGCTTAAGTTCGGCAGGGTTTGTCTATGAGCAGTTCTTC.

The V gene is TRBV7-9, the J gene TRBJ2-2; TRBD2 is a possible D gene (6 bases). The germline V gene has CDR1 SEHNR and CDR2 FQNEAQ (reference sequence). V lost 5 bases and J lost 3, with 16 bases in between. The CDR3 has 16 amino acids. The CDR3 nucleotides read TGTGCCAGCAGCGCGGGAAGGGTCGGGTACACCGGGGAGCTGTTTTTT. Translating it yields CASSAGRVGYTGELFF.

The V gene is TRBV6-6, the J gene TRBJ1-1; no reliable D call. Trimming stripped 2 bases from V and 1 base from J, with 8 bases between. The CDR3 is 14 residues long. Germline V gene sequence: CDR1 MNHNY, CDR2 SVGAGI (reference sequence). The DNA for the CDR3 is TGTGCCAGCAGTTACCTAGGGAAGAACACTGAAGCTTTCTTT. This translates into CASSYLGKNTEAFF.